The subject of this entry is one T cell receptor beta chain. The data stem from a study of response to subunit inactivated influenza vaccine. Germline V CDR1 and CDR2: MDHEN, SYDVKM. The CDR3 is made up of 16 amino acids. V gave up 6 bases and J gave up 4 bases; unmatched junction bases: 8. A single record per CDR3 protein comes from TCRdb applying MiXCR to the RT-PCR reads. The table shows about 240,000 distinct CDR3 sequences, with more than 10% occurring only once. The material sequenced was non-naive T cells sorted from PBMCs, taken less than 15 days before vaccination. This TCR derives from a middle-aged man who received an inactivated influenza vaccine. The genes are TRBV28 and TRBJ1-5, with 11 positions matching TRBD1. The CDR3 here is CASRDGTGGDNQPQHF. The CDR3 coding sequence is TGTGCCAGCAGGGACGGGACAGGGGGGGATAATCAGCCCCAGCATTTT.